This entry features one TCR beta chain sequence. The CDR3 has 19 amino acids. Germline V lookup: CDR1 LNHDA, CDR2 SQIVND (reference sequence). After removal of 6 bases from V and 1 base from J, the junction contained 13 bases not matched to a gene. This entry belongs to a study of cytomegalovirus exposure and HLA in healthy donors. Amplification used 60 Vbeta primers and 13 Jbeta primers. TCRdb keeps only in-frame clones here, not all; method: immunoSEQ multiplex PCR. This table has around 74,000 clones, 79% appearing once. The receptor was derived from a man aged 25-45 years in good health and CMV-seronegative. V usage is TRBV19 and J usage is TRBJ2-6; 9 nucleotides align to TRBD2. The sequenced sample consisted of PBMCs. CDR3 sequence: CASSPPGGRGRSGANVLTF. CDR3 coding DNA: TGTGCCAGTAGCCCTCCCGGCGGGAGGGGCCGATCTGGGGCCAACGTCCTGACTTTC.